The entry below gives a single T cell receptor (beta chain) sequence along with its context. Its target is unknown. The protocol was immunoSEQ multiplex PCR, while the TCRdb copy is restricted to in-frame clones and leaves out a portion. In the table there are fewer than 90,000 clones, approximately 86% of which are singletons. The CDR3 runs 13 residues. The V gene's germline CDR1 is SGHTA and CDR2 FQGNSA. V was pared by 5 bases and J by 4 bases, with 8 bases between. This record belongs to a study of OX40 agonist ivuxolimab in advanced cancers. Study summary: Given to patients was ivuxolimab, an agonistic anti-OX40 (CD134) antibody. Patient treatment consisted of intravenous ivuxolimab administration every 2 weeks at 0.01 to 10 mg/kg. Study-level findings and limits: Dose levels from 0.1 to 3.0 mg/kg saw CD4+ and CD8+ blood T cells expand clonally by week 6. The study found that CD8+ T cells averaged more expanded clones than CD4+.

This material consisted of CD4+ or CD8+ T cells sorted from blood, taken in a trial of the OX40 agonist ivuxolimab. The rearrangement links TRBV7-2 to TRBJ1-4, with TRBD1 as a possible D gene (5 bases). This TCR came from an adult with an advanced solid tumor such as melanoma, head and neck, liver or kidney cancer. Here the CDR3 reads CASSLDSNEKLFF. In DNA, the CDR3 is TGTGCCAGCAGCCTCGACAGTAATGAAAAACTGTTTTTT.